What follows are 31 T cell receptor beta chains derived from one specimen sequenced in a study of blood T cells in healthy people across ages. PCR was performed a second time for about 6 to 12 cycles using a sample-barcoded 5' primer and a J-beta primer mix. TCRdb re-derived calls from the 5' RACE reads in MiXCR, one entry per CDR3 protein. The sample has roughly 2 million distinct CDR3 sequences, less than 50% seen once. Sequenced material: blood. The receptors stem from a woman aged 40 to 49 in good health.

This chain connects TRBV7-9 to TRBJ1-4; 7 nucleotides align to TRBD1. CDR1 and CDR2 from the germline V gene are SEHNR and FQNEAQ (reference sequence). J gave up 8 bases and V 5 bases, and 5 bases lay outside the gene matches. This CDR3 contains 13 residues. The CDR3 DNA reads as TGTGCCAGCAGCGACAGGGCGGTGGAAAAACTGTTTTTT. It encodes CASSDRAVEKLFF.

The chain's CDR3 is CSGKGRGETQYF. The CDR3 DNA reads as TGCAGTGGCAAAGGGAGAGGAGAGACCCAGTACTTC. V usage is TRBV20-1 and J usage is TRBJ2-5; a weak D match, TRBD2 (5 bases). This CDR3 is 12 amino acids long. The V gene lost 7 bases and the J gene lost 4 bases, with 13 bases spanning the gap. Germline CDR1 reads DFQATT; CDR2 reads SNEGSKA (reference sequence).

The chain is built from TRBV9 and TRBJ2-5; possibly TRBD1 or TRBD2 for D (7 bases each). Germline V gene sequence: CDR1 SGDLS, CDR2 YYNGEE. V lost 2 bases to trimming and J lost 11 bases, with 31 bases between them. The CDR3 has 18 residues. The DNA for the CDR3 is TGTGCCAGCAGCGTGGGTGTGTTGGGAGGGGGCGATGATAATGAGCAGTACTTC. Protein sequence: CASSVGVLGGGDDNEQYF.

The chain employs TRBV4-3 and TRBJ2-7; 11 bases are shared with TRBD2. Germline V gives CDR1 LGHNA, CDR2 YSLEER. CDR3 length: 18 amino acids. V trimming: 0 bases; J trimming: 0 bases; junction bases outside the gene matches: 7. CDR3 amino acids: CASSQERTSGGYSYEQYF. As DNA, the CDR3 is TGCGCCAGCAGCCAAGAGAGAACTAGCGGGGGATACTCCTACGAGCAGTACTTC.

The chain uses TRBV6-5 and TRBJ2-1, with TRBD1 as a possible D gene (7 bases). V was clipped by 4 bases and J by 8 bases, with 15 bases between them. Germline CDR1 reads MNHEY; CDR2 reads SVGAGI. CDR3 length: 14 amino acids. CDR3 sequence: CASSSGDRAHEQFF. The CDR3 region has the DNA TGTGCCAGCAGTTCGGGGGACAGAGCTCATGAGCAGTTCTTC.

The chain is built from TRBV4-3 and TRBJ2-3; D might be TRBD1 or TRBD2, each matching 5 bases. Germline V gene data show CDR1 as LGHNA and CDR2 as YSLEER. Trimming took off 0 bases at V and 1 base at J, with 26 bases between the two ends. The CDR3 consists of 21 residues. The CDR3 coding sequence is TGCGCCAGCAGCCAAGATTGGGGCCAGGCACTCTTCGGGATACGCACAGATACGCAGTATTTT. It yields the protein CASSQDWGQALFGIRTDTQYF.

This sequence joins TRBV11-2 and TRBJ2-5; weak D call: TRBD1 (5 bases). The J call is uncertain, as TRBJ2-7 better fits the DNA end. This CDR3 region has 12 residues. Germline assignment: CDR1 SGHAT and CDR2 FQNNGV. As DNA, the CDR3 is TGTGCCAGCAGCACCGACAGCCGCGAGCAGTACTTC. Translating gives CASSTDSREQYF.

This clonotype was counted between two and nine times. This chain joins TRBV10-3 and TRBJ1-1; no clear D gene. The CDR3 runs 12 residues. Trimming removed 3 bases from V and 1 base from J, with 3 bases in between. Per germline, CDR1 ENHRY and CDR2 SYGVKD. The CDR3 loop is CAISDRNTEAFF. For the CDR3, the DNA is TGTGCCATCAGTGACAGGAACACTGAAGCTTTCTTT.

The chain joins TRBV4-3 to TRBJ1-2, with unresolved D. Germline CDR1 is LGHNA and CDR2 is YSLEER. The V and J ends lost 0 bases and 7 bases respectively, with 9 bases between them. The CDR3 runs 13 residues. The CDR3 sequence: CASSQDRRSGYTF. In DNA form, the CDR3 reads TGCGCCAGCAGCCAAGATCGGAGGTCTGGCTACACCTTC.

The chain uses TRBV7-2 and TRBJ1-1; D perhaps matches TRBD1 (5 bases). This CDR3 region has 16 residues. In germline, CDR1 is SGHTA, CDR2 FQGNSA. Trimming shortened V by 5 bases and J by 4 bases, and 20 bases separated the two germline ends. For the CDR3, the DNA is TGTGCCAGCAGCCCCCAACCCACCAGGGTGAGCACTGAAGCTTTCTTT. It codes for CASSPQPTRVSTEAFF.

The rearrangement joins TRBV6-1 to TRBJ2-5, with a weak D call TRBD1 (6 bases). The CDR3 runs to 14 residues. The germline CDR1 and CDR2 sequences are MNHNS and SASEGT. With 6 bases removed from V and 3 bases from J, the gap between germline ends came to 14 bases. The CDR3 sequence is CASSRNGQKETQYF. CDR3 nucleotide sequence: TGTGCCAGCAGCCGGAATGGACAGAAAGAGACCCAGTACTTC.

This clonotype appeared a single time. In nucleotides, the CDR3 is TGTGCCAGCAGCTTTCGACTAGCGGGGACCTCAGATACGCAGTATTTT. Translating it yields CASSFRLAGTSDTQYF. The rearrangement uses TRBV7-8 and TRBJ2-3; 11 bases fit TRBD2. Trimming removed 3 bases from V and 4 bases from J; junction bases left unmatched: 6. Germline lookup yields CDR1 SGHVS and CDR2 FQNEAQ. This CDR3 contains 16 residues.

This chain connects TRBV28 to TRBJ2-4, with D possibly TRBD1 on 5 matching bases. Gene TRBJ2-7 matches the end of the DNA better, so the J call may be wrong. The CDR3 is 12 amino acids. Germline V lookup: CDR1 MDHEN, CDR2 SYDVKM. CDR3 in DNA: TGTGCCAGCAGTGTCCCAGGGTACGAGCAGTACTTC. Translated, it gives CASSVPGYEQYF.

This clonotype was counted a few times. The chain employs TRBV20-1 and TRBJ2-7, with 14 bases matching TRBD2. Germline V gives CDR1 DFQATT, CDR2 SNEGSKA (reference sequence). There are 18 residues in the CDR3. V lost 0 bases to trimming and J lost 1 base; unmatched junction nucleotides: 8. The CDR3, as DNA: TGCAGTGCTAGAGATCCGCGGACTAGCGGGGGGTCGTCCTACGAGCAGTACTTC. The encoded protein is CSARDPRTSGGSSYEQYF.

The chain uses TRBV20-1 and TRBJ2-7; D tentatively reads TRBD1 or TRBD2 (5 bases each). Germline CDR1 is DFQATT and CDR2 is SNEGSKA (reference sequence). The germline V and J ends were trimmed by 5 bases and 5 bases, with 13 bases remaining between them. This CDR3 spans 12 amino acids. CDR3 nucleotide sequence: TGCAGTGCTGAGGGGTCCCTCGACGAGCAGTACTTC. Its protein is CSAEGSLDEQYF.

The chain combines TRBV7-8 with TRBJ2-3, with a weak D call TRBD1 (5 bases). The germline V gene has CDR1 SGHVS and CDR2 FQNEAQ. The CDR3 is made up of 15 amino acids. The V end lost 3 bases, the J end lost 4 bases, and 14 bases lay between the germline ends. The CDR3 here is CASSFGQIPADTQYF. The CDR3 bases are TGTGCCAGCAGCTTTGGACAAATTCCAGCAGATACGCAGTATTTT.

The chain joins TRBV29-1 to TRBJ1-1; D call uncertain. Trimming removed 6 bases at V and 1 base at J, with 12 bases between. In germline, CDR1 is SQVTM, CDR2 ANQGSEA. The CDR3 loop spans 13 amino acids. CDR3 nucleotide sequence: TGCAGCGTCGTCAGTTTGGGGAACACTGAAGCTTTCTTT. It encodes CSVVSLGNTEAFF.

The chain is built from TRBV24-1 and TRBJ2-7; D unresolved. Between the trimmed V and J ends, which lost 4 bases and 0 bases, there was a span of 6 bases. The V gene's germline CDR1 is KGHDR and CDR2 SFDVKD. The CDR3 totals 13 residues. The CDR3 spells CATSESHSYEQYF. CDR3 coding DNA: TGTGCCACCAGTGAGAGCCACTCCTACGAGCAGTACTTC.

V and J are TRBV20-1 and TRBJ1-5, with 8 bases identical to TRBD1. Trimming took 3 bases from V and 2 from J; bases not matched to a gene: 9. This CDR3 comprises 16 residues. Germline CDR1 is DFQATT and CDR2 is SNEGSKA (reference sequence). The DNA for the CDR3 is TGCAGTGCTAGGAGACAGGGGTCTCCTGGCAATCAGCCCCAGCATTTT. Translation gives CSARRQGSPGNQPQHF.

V usage is TRBV6-2 or TRBV6-3 and J usage is TRBJ1-6, with TRBD1 as a possible D gene (5 bases). The CDR3 extends over 14 amino acids. Germline CDR1 MNHEY, CDR2 SVGEGT. Trimming left V 5 bases short and J 6 bases short, with 11 bases between. The CDR3: CASSRDGVNSPLHF. The CDR3 DNA reads TGTGCCAGCAGTCGGGACGGAGTTAATTCACCCCTCCACTTT.

To note about this clonotype: A junction end diverges from the germline sequence, so it may reflect a read error. The chain joins TRBV20-1 to TRBJ2-1; perhaps D is TRBD1 or TRBD2 (6 bases each). The CDR3 is made up of 15 amino acids. CDR1 and CDR2 from the germline V gene are DFQATT and SNEGSKA (reference sequence). The CDR3 sequence: CSAPSGASSYDEQFF. CDR3 bases: TGCAGTGCTCCTTCGGGGGCTAGCTCCTACGATGAGCAGTTCTTC.

This chain joins TRBV20-1 and TRBJ1-1, with a tentative D call TRBD1 (5 bases). V gave up 3 bases and J gave up 8 bases, with 16 bases separating them. Germline lookup yields CDR1 DFQATT and CDR2 SNEGSKA (reference sequence). CDR3 length equals 13 residues. CDR3: CSASPGGRGEAFF. The CDR3 DNA is TGCAGTGCTAGTCCCGGGGGACGCGGGGAAGCTTTCTTT.

J is TRBJ2-3 and V is TRBV6-5; weak D call: TRBD2 (6 bases). Between the trimmed V and J ends, which lost 6 bases and 1 base, there was a span of 8 bases. This CDR3 contains 13 residues. The germline V gene encodes CDR1 MNHEY and CDR2 SVGAGI. CDR3 nucleotides: TGTGCCAGCAGGCGGGATGGCACAGATACGCAGTATTTT. It yields the protein CASRRDGTDTQYF.

This clonotype occurred once. This sequence joins TRBV12-3 or TRBV12-4 and TRBJ1-1, with D unresolved. The ends were cut back, 0 bases at V and 1 base at J, with 12 bases in the middle. This CDR3 region has 16 residues. The CDR3 spells CASSLALLGGNTEAFF. In DNA form, the CDR3 reads TGTGCCAGCAGTTTAGCGCTTCTCGGCGGGAACACTGAAGCTTTCTTT.

The table lists this clonotype with a few counts. This chain links TRBV18 with TRBJ2-7; D unresolved. V was pared by 3 bases and J by 0 bases, with 15 bases between. Germline V lookup: CDR1 KGHSH, CDR2 LQKENI. The CDR3 contains 16 residues. CDR3 protein: CASSPVDGLSSYEQYF. The DNA for the CDR3 is TGTGCCAGCTCACCTGTCGACGGCCTTAGCTCCTACGAGCAGTACTTC. Drawing the rest from reference TRBV18 and TRBJ2-7, the complete variable domain is NAGVMQNPRHLVRRRGQEARLRCSPMKGHSHVYWYRQLPEEGLKFMVYLQKENIIDESGMPKERFSAEFPKEGPSILRIQQVVRGDSAAYFCASSPVDGLSSYEQYFGPGTRLTVT.

This clonotype turned up a few times. The CDR3 coding sequence is TGTGCCAGCAGTCCTGCGACAGGGGAAGCCAGGCAGTACTTC. The encoded protein is CASSPATGEARQYF. This chain links TRBV25-1 with TRBJ2-5; 8 positions agree with TRBD1. Trimming at V came to 5 bases and at J to 11 bases, leaving 13 bases not matched to a gene. This CDR3 is 14 amino acids long. Germline CDR1 is MGHDK and CDR2 is SYGVNS.

J is TRBJ2-7 and V is TRBV5-1; 10 nucleotides match TRBD2. Trimming removed 4 bases from V and 7 bases from J; junction bases left unmatched: 8. Germline V lookup: CDR1 SGHRS, CDR2 YFSETQ. CDR3 length: 14 residues. In DNA form, the CDR3 reads TGCGCCAGCAGCGTTAGCGGGGGGTCCAATGAGCAGTACTTC. As protein: CASSVSGGSNEQYF.

The table lists this clonotype with a few counts. This CDR3 is CASSFLSGGVISQETQYF. For the CDR3, the DNA is TGTGCCAGCAGTTTTCTGTCGGGGGGAGTAATCTCCCAAGAGACCCAGTACTTC. This sequence joins TRBV28 and TRBJ2-5, with TRBD2 matching 7 bases. Germline CDR1 is MDHEN and CDR2 is SYDVKM. V lost 3 bases to trimming and J lost 1 base; unmatched junction nucleotides: 14. The CDR3 runs 18 residues.

The chain joins TRBV6-4 to TRBJ1-2; no firm D call. This CDR3 has 14 amino acids. Germline V gives CDR1 MRHNA, CDR2 SNTAGT. The germline V and J ends were trimmed by 0 bases and 7 bases, with 12 bases remaining between them. This CDR3 is CASSDSRPPCGYTF. In DNA form, the CDR3 reads TGTGCCAGCAGTGACTCAAGGCCCCCCTGTGGCTACACCTTC.

The chain links TRBV20-1 to TRBJ2-7, with 15 bases lining up with TRBD2. After removal of 5 bases from V and 7 bases from J, the junction contained 12 bases not matched to a gene. CDR1 is DFQATT and CDR2 is SNEGSKA in the germline V gene (reference sequence). The CDR3 contains 16 residues. This chain's CDR3 is CSARTSGGGSYNEQYF. In nucleotides, the CDR3 is TGCAGTGCTCGGACTAGCGGGGGGGGCTCCTACAATGAGCAGTACTTC.

This clonotype was counted a few times. This chain joins TRBV5-1 and TRBJ2-1; a possible D gene is TRBD2 (6 bases). Trimming shortened V by 0 bases and J by 4 bases, and 11 bases separated the two germline ends. The germline V gene encodes CDR1 SGHRS and CDR2 YFSETQ. This CDR3 has 15 amino acids. The CDR3 DNA reads TGCGCCAGCAGCTTGGTGCGGGGTATATACAATGAGCAGTTCTTC. Its translation: CASSLVRGIYNEQFF.